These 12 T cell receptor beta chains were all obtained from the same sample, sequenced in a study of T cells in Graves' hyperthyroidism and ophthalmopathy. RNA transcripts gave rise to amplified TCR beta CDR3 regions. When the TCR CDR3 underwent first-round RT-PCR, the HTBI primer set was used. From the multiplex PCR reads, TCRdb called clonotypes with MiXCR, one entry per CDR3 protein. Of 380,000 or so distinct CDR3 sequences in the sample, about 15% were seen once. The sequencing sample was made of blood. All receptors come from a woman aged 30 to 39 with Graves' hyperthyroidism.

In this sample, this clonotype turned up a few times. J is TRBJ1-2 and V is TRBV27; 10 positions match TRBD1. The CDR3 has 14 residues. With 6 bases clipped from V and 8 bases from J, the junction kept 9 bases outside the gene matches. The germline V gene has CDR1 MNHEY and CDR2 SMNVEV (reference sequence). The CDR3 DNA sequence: TGTGCCAGCAGACTGCTACCGGGACAGGGGGGCTACACCTTC. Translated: CASRLLPGQGGYTF.

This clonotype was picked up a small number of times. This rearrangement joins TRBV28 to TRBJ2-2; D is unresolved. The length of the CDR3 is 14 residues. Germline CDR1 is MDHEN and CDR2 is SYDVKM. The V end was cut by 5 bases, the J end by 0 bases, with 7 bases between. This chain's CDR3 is CASSPAPNTGELFF. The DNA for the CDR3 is TGTGCCAGCAGTCCGGCCCCGAACACCGGGGAGCTGTTTTTT.

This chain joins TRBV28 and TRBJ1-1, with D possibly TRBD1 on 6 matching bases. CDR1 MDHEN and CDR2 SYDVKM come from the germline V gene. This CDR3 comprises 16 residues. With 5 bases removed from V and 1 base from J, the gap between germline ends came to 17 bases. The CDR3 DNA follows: TGTGCCAGCAGTATGATTCCCACAGGGTGGAACACTGAAGCTTTCTTT. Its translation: CASSMIPTGWNTEAFF.

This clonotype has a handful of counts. The CDR3 protein is CASKLHASSSEQYF. CDR3 sequence (DNA): TGCGCCAGTAAACTCCATGCATCTAGCAGCGAGCAGTACTTC. The genes are TRBV5-1 and TRBJ2-7; D is possibly TRBD2 (5 bases). The CDR3 has 14 residues. V was shortened by 8 bases and J by 6 bases, with 21 bases between the two germline ends. Germline-derived CDR1 and CDR2 are SGHRS and YFSETQ.

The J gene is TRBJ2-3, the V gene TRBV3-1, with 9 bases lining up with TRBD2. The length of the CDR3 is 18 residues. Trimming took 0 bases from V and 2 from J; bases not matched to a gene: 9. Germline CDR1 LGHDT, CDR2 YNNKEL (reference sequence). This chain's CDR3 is CASSQDWASGKYTDTQYF. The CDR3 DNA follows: TGTGCCAGCAGCCAAGACTGGGCTAGCGGGAAGTACACAGATACGCAGTATTTT.

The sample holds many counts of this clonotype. CDR3 in amino acids: CASSPGLAGRNEQFF. Written as DNA, the CDR3 is TGTGCCAGCAGCCCGGGACTAGCGGGAAGGAATGAGCAGTTCTTC. This chain connects TRBV13 to TRBJ2-1, with 13 nucleotides matching TRBD2. Germline CDR1 is PRHDT and CDR2 is FYEKMQ (reference sequence). With V trimmed by 5 bases and J by 7 bases, 5 bases remained unmatched. This CDR3 comprises 15 residues. Full variable domain (outside the CDR3, taken from reference TRBV13 and TRBJ2-1): AAGVIQSPRHLIKEKRETATLKCYPIPRHDTVYWYQQGPGQDPQFLISFYEKMQSDKGSIPDRFSAQQFSDYHSELNMSSLELGDSALYFCASSPGLAGRNEQFFGPGTRLTVL.

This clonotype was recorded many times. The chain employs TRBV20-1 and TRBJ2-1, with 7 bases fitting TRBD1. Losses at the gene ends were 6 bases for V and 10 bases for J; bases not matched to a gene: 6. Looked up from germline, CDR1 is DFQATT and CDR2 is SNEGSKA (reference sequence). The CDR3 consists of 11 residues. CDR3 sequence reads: CSASTGHEQFF. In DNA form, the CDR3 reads TGCAGTGCCTCGACAGGGCACGAGCAGTTCTTC.

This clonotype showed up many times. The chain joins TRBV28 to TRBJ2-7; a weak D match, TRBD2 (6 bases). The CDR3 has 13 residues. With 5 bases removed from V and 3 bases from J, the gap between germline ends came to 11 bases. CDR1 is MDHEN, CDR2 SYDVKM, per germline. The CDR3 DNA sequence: TGTGCCAGCAGTGGGGACTTCAACTACGAGCAGTACTTC. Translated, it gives CASSGDFNYEQYF.

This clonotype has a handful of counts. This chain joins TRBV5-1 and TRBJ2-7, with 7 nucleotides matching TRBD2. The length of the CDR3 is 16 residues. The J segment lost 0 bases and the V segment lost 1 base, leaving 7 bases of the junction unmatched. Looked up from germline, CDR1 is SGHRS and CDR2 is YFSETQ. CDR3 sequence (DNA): TGCGCCAGCAGCTTGTTTGGCGGGAGTGGCTCCTACGAGCAGTACTTC. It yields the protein CASSLFGGSGSYEQYF.

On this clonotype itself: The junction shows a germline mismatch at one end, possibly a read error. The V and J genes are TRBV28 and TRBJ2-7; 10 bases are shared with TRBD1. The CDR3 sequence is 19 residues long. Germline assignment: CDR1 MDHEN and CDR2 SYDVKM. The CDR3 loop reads CAGRPQVWDRGPSTYEQYF. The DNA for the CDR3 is TGTGCCGGCAGACCCCAGGTCTGGGACAGGGGACCCTCTACCTACGAGCAGTACTTC.

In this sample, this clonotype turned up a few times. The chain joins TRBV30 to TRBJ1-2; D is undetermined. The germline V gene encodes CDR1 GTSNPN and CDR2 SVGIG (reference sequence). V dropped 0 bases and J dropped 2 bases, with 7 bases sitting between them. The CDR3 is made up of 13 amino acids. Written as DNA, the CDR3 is TGTGCCTGGAGTGTATTAGGAAACTATGGCTACACCTTC. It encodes CAWSVLGNYGYTF.

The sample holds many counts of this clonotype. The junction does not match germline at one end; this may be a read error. CDR3 DNA: TGTGCCAGCAGCTTAAGAGCCGGGACTAGCAAAGATACGCAGTATTTT. This codes for CASSLRAGTSKDTQYF. The V and J genes are TRBV7-3 and TRBJ2-3, with 9 positions matching TRBD2. The CDR3 is 16 residues long. Germline lookup yields CDR1 SGHTA and CDR2 FQGTGA. The variable domain in full, with the rest retrieved from reference TRBV7-3 and TRBJ2-3, is GAGVSQTPSNKVTEKGKYVELRCDPISGHTALYWYRQSLGQGPEFLIYFQGTGAADDSGLPNDRFFAVRPEGSVSTLKIQRTERGDSAVYLCASSLRAGTSKDTQYFGPGTRLTVL.